The 14 T cell receptor beta chains reported below all come from one sample, sequenced in a study of human versus mouse CDR3 diversity and MHC coevolution. Assay: immunoSEQ multiplex PCR; the TCRdb copy retains only in-frame clones and omits some. The table has 45,000 to 75,000 clones, 90% to 95% seen once. The sequencing input was naive CD4+ T cells from blood. Subset specified: CD45RO-negative CD62L-positive naive CD4 T cells. These receptors came from a person aged 55-75 years in good health.

The J gene is TRBJ2-3, the V gene TRBV30; D is unclear. V gave up 4 bases and J gave up 2 bases, with 7 bases separating them. The CDR3 consists of 12 residues. Per the germline V gene, CDR1 is GTSNPN and CDR2 is SVGIG (reference sequence). This CDR3 reads CAWMRYTDTQYF. In DNA form, the CDR3 reads TGTGCCTGGATGCGGTACACAGATACGCAGTATTTT.

The genes are TRBV9 and TRBJ1-2, with TRBD1 as a possible D gene (5 bases). The germline CDR1 and CDR2 sequences are SGDLS and YYNGEE. Trimming left V 4 bases short and J 4 bases short, with 11 bases between. The CDR3 spans 13 residues. The CDR3 DNA is TGTGCCAGCAGCCCCAGGGAAGCCTATGGCTACACCTTC. Its translation is CASSPREAYGYTF. The complete variable domain, with remaining parts taken from reference TRBV9 and TRBJ1-2, reads DSGVTQTPKHLITATGQRVTLRCSPRSGDLSVYWYQQSLDQGLQFLIQYYNGEERAKGNILERFSAQQFPDLHSELNLSSLELGDSALYFCASSPREAYGYTFGSGTRLTVV.

The J gene is TRBJ2-7, the V gene TRBV7-3; 8 bases fit TRBD2. The length of the CDR3 is 16 residues. The V gene end was trimmed by 5 bases and the J gene end by 1 base; junction bases not matched to a gene: 10. Germline values: CDR1 SGHTA, CDR2 FQGTGA. This chain's CDR3 is CASSPQSGGLSYEQYF. The CDR3 DNA reads TGTGCCAGCAGCCCTCAGAGCGGGGGCCTGTCCTACGAGCAGTACTTC.

The V call is TRBV6-4, the J call TRBJ2-1, with D possibly matching TRBD1 (5 bases). The CDR3 runs to 13 residues. V was trimmed by 4 bases and J by 5 bases, leaving 9 bases between them. Germline V lookup: CDR1 MRHNA, CDR2 SNTAGT. The CDR3 DNA reads TGTGCCAGCAGTGTGACAGCAAACAATGAGCAGTTCTTC. This gives the protein CASSVTANNEQFF.

With respect to this clone: At one boundary the junction diverges from the germline segment, which might be a read error. The chain has TRBV5-1 and TRBJ2-3; 8 nucleotides align to TRBD1. Germline V gene data show CDR1 as SGHRS and CDR2 as YFSETQ. The CDR3 runs to 16 residues. The chain's CDR3 is CTSSLEPGGETDTQYF. Here the CDR3 DNA reads TGCACCAGCAGCTTGGAACCAGGGGGCGAGACAGATACGCAGTATTTT.

This rearrangement joins TRBV5-1 to TRBJ1-3, with 7 bases identical to TRBD1. The CDR3 is 14 amino acids. The germline V gene encodes CDR1 SGHRS and CDR2 YFSETQ. V lost 4 bases and J lost 4; bases outside the gene matches: 5. The CDR3, as DNA: TGCGCCAGCAGCGCAGACAGGGTCGGAAACACCATATATTTT. It codes for CASSADRVGNTIYF.

J is TRBJ1-1 and V is TRBV9, with D possibly TRBD1 on 6 matching bases. The germline CDR1 and CDR2 sequences are SGDLS and YYNGEE. The CDR3 is 13 amino acids. V lost 0 bases to trimming and J lost 5 bases, with 8 bases between them. The CDR3 here is CASSVAGETEAFF. CDR3 in DNA: TGTGCCAGCAGCGTAGCAGGGGAGACTGAAGCTTTCTTT.

In this sample, this clone turned up a few times. CDR3 nucleotides: TGTGCCAGTAGTTCTACAGGGGGTCAGACCGGAAAACTGTTTTTT. Translated, it gives CASSSTGGQTGKLFF. V gene TRBV19 combines with J gene TRBJ1-4; the match to TRBD1 covers 8 bases. The germline V gene has CDR1 LNHDA and CDR2 SQIVND (reference sequence). J was trimmed by 10 bases and V by 5 bases; bases with no gene match: 12. The CDR3 consists of 15 residues.

The chain has TRBV2 and TRBJ1-5; D not certain. Germline V gene sequence: CDR1 SNHLY, CDR2 FYNNEI. V was trimmed by 6 bases and J by 7 bases, leaving 16 bases between them. This CDR3 has 14 amino acids. As DNA, the CDR3 is TGTGCCAGCAGCGACGAGGGAGGGTCCCAGCCCCAGCATTTT. Translation: CASSDEGGSQPQHF.

V is TRBV6-1 and J is TRBJ2-1; TRBD2 matches at 15 bases. The germline V gene has CDR1 MNHNS and CDR2 SASEGT. The CDR3 runs 18 residues. J gave up 7 bases and V 0 bases, and 7 bases lay outside the gene matches. The CDR3 bases are TGTGCCAGCAGTGAAGCGTGGGGAGGACTAGCGGGAGGGAATGAGCAGTTCTTC. Amino acids: CASSEAWGGLAGGNEQFF.

The V and J genes are TRBV5-1 and TRBJ2-1, with 7 bases aligning to TRBD2. Germline V gene sequence: CDR1 SGHRS, CDR2 YFSETQ. The CDR3 is 15 amino acids. Unmatched junction bases numbered 4, after V lost 0 bases and J lost 4 bases. The CDR3 spells CASSLVSGSYNEQFF. Here the CDR3 DNA reads TGCGCCAGCAGCTTGGTTAGCGGGTCATACAATGAGCAGTTCTTC. Together with reference TRBV5-1 and TRBJ2-1, the CDR3 gives the full variable domain: KAGVTQTPRYLIKTRGQQVTLSCSPISGHRSVSWYQQTPGQGLQFLFEYFSETQRNKGNFPGRFSGRQFSNSRSEMNVSTLELGDSALYLCASSLVSGSYNEQFFGPGTRLTVL.

The chain's CDR3 is CAWSGVATNEKLFF. In nucleotides, the CDR3 is TGTGCCTGGAGTGGCGTTGCAACTAATGAAAAACTGTTTTTT. The rearrangement links TRBV30 to TRBJ1-4; no firm D call. Germline CDR1 and CDR2: GTSNPN and SVGIG (reference sequence). The CDR3 consists of 14 residues. Trimming shortened V by 1 base and J by 0 bases, and 6 bases separated the two germline ends.

The chain combines TRBV5-1 with TRBJ2-7; TRBD2 agrees at 7 bases. Gene TRBJ2-1 matches the end of the DNA better, so the J call may be wrong. The CDR3 runs 15 residues. Looked up from germline, CDR1 is SGHRS and CDR2 is YFSETQ. CDR3 loop: CASSYVSGMHSEQFF. CDR3 nucleotides: TGCGCCAGCAGCTACGTCAGCGGGATGCACTCCGAGCAGTTCTTC.

This chain connects TRBV6-4 to TRBJ2-3; weak D call: TRBD2 (5 bases). CDR3 size: 15 residues. The ends were cut back, 8 bases at V and 1 base at J, with 16 bases in the middle. Germline V CDR1 and CDR2: MRHNA, SNTAGT. The CDR3 DNA reads as TGTGCCAGCTCAAGAGAGGGCTTAGGCACAGATACGCAGTATTTT. Translated, it gives CASSREGLGTDTQYF.